This passage covers 9 T cell receptor beta chains from one sample sequenced in a study of CD8 T cells in Susac syndrome. Reverse transcription of roughly 0.45 to 1 ug RNA was carried out with random hexamers. MiXCR, applied by TCRdb to the immunoSEQ multiplex PCR reads, yields one record per CDR3 protein. Among roughly 300,000 distinct CDR3 sequences listed, about 88% were seen once. The sequencing input was CD8+ T cells from PBMCs. These receptors were taken from a human donor with multiple sclerosis.

The V gene is TRBV25-1, the J gene TRBJ2-1; D not certain. The length of the CDR3 is 13 residues. Between the trimmed V and J ends, which lost 3 bases and 4 bases, there was a span of 7 bases. CDR1 and CDR2 (germline): MGHDK, SYGVNS. DNA of the CDR3: TGTGCCAGCAGTGACGGCAGATACAATGAGCAGTTCTTC. It translates to CASSDGRYNEQFF.

The V call is TRBV7-9, the J call TRBJ2-7; 12 bases map to TRBD2. The CDR3 is 19 amino acids. With V trimmed by 5 bases and J by 4 bases, 18 bases remained unmatched. Germline V CDR1 and CDR2: SEHNR, FQNEAQ (reference sequence). DNA for the CDR3: TGTGCCAGCAGCGGACGACTAGCGGGAGAGGCTCCCAGGGGTTACGAGCAGTACTTC. Translated: CASSGRLAGEAPRGYEQYF. The variable domain in full, with the rest retrieved from reference TRBV7-9 and TRBJ2-7, is DTGVSQNPRHKITKRGQNVTFRCDPISEHNRLYWYRQTLGQGPEFLTYFQNEAQLEKSRLLSDRFSAERPKGSFSTLEIQRTEQGDSAMYLCASSGRLAGEAPRGYEQYFGPGTRLTVT.

This clonotype has a handful of counts. The J gene is TRBJ1-2, the V gene TRBV7-9; D is uncertain. The V gene's germline CDR1 is SEHNR and CDR2 FQNEAQ (reference sequence). CDR3 length equals 12 residues. Trimming cost V 3 bases and J 5 bases, with 7 bases left between them. Here the CDR3 reads CASSLDLYGYTF. The CDR3 coding sequence is TGTGCCAGCAGCTTGGACTTATATGGCTACACCTTC.

V and J are TRBV20-1 and TRBJ2-7, with 9 bases that match TRBD1. From germline, CDR1 is DFQATT and CDR2 SNEGSKA (reference sequence). The junction had 7 bases not matched to a gene; V was cut back by 1 base and J by 3 bases. The CDR3 runs to 15 residues. The CDR3, as DNA: TGCAGTGCTAGAGCTGTGGACAGGGGACTCTACGAGCAGTACTTC. As protein: CSARAVDRGLYEQYF.

The CDR3 nucleotides read TGTGCCAGCAGCTTGGACGACAGGGGGCATGGGGAGCAGTACTTC. It encodes CASSLDDRGHGEQYF. The chain links TRBV5-8 to TRBJ2-7, with 10 positions matching TRBD1. CDR3 size: 15 residues. V lost 0 bases and J lost 7; bases outside the gene matches: 7. Germline V gives CDR1 SGHTS, CDR2 YDEGEE.

J is TRBJ2-7 and V is TRBV11-2; tentative D call: TRBD1 (6 bases). The V end was cut by 0 bases, the J end by 4 bases, with 16 bases between. CDR1 and CDR2 from the germline V gene are SGHAT and FQNNGV. This CDR3 region has 16 residues. The CDR3 protein is CASSLDQRRGRYEQYF. The CDR3 bases are TGTGCCAGCAGCTTAGATCAACGCAGGGGACGATACGAGCAGTACTTC.

The chain recombines TRBV7-3 with TRBJ2-2; D not certain. V was cut by 3 bases and J by 3 bases, with 8 bases left in between. CDR3 length: 14 residues. The germline V gene encodes CDR1 SGHTA and CDR2 FQGTGA. CDR3 sequence (DNA): TGTGCCAGCAGCTTCTATAGTTACACCGGGGAGCTGTTTTTT. As protein: CASSFYSYTGELFF.

The chain joins TRBV9 to TRBJ2-7; TRBD1 agrees at 8 bases. The J segment lost 4 bases and the V segment lost 1 base, leaving 4 bases of the junction unmatched. Per germline, CDR1 SGDLS and CDR2 YYNGEE. The CDR3 covers 14 residues. The CDR3 sequence is CASSVSQGAYEQYF. The CDR3 DNA reads TGTGCCAGCAGCGTAAGTCAGGGGGCGTACGAGCAGTACTTC.

V usage is TRBV28 and J usage is TRBJ2-6; TRBD1 matches 8 bases. Germline assignment: CDR1 MDHEN and CDR2 SYDVKM. CDR3 length equals 18 residues. J lost 0 bases, V lost 0 bases, and 4 bases had no gene match. CDR3 sequence (DNA): TGTGCCAGCAGTTTATGGGGGACAGGCCTCTCTGGGGCCAACGTCCTGACTTTC. Translated: CASSLWGTGLSGANVLTF.